This T cell receptor beta chain is drawn from a study of beta chain features in type 1 diabetes. Study results and caveats: Researchers report that Type 1 diabetes patients had moderately but significantly shorter TCRB CDR3s across all four CD4+ subsets. Any HLA-type effect on TCRB rearrangement remained unresolved here. In patients and controls equally, PCR might favor templates that are shorter. Because the template was cDNA, high-expressing cells might be over-represented.

This clone turned up a few times. The target antigen is unknown. The whole isolated RNA underwent reverse transcription, so sequencing captured expressed TCRB transcripts. The average read count of naive, central memory and regulatory T cell samples was some 3.9 million. TCRdb's table, derived via immunoSEQ multiplex PCR, lists solely in-frame clones and lacks some. The repertoire holds some 150,000 clones, with less than 15% as singletons. V was clipped by 5 bases and J by 5 bases; unmatched bases: 2. Germline loops: CDR1 SGHRS, CDR2 YFSETQ. CDR3 length: 13 amino acids. The rearrangement joins TRBV5-1 to TRBJ1-5; 9 positions match TRBD1. The receptor comes from a man aged 18 to 30 with type 1 diabetes. Sequencing was carried out using central memory CD4+ T cells from blood. The CDR3 loop is CASRWDRDQPQHF. CDR3 sequence (DNA): TGCGCCAGCAGGTGGGACAGGGATCAGCCCCAGCATTTT.